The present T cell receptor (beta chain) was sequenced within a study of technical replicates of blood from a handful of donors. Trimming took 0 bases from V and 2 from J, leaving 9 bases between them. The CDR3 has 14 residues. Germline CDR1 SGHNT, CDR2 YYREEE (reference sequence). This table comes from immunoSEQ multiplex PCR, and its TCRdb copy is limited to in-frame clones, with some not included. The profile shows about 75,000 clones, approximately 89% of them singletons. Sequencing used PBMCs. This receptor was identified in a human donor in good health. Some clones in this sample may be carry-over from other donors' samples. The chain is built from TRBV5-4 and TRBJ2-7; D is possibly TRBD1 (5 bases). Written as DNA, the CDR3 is TGTGCCAGCAGCTTGGATACAGGTCCCTACGAGCAGTACTTC. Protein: CASSLDTGPYEQYF.